The text below deals with one TCR beta chain. Per the original data handling: Amplification of reference gene primers was used by the study to estimate nucleated cell counts. TCRdb keeps only in-frame clones here, not all; method: immunoSEQ multiplex PCR. That table gives V, J and clone size, and the DNA gave D and trimming. The sample holds over 130,000 clones, over 80% seen once. The sample comes from a study of blood T cell repertoires in COVID-19. V lost 4 bases to trimming and J lost 5 bases, with 17 bases between them. CDR1 is SGHDN and CDR2 is FVKESK in the germline V gene. The CDR3 has 15 amino acids.

The receptor was isolated from a man aged 30-40 years with COVID-19, enrolled during active disease. Sequenced input: peripheral blood. The J gene is TRBJ1-1, the V gene TRBV14; D is uncertain. The CDR3 DNA reads as TGTGCCAGCAGCCCGAAAGGTGGAGGGTGGACTGAAGCTTTCTTT. This gives the protein CASSPKGGGWTEAFF.